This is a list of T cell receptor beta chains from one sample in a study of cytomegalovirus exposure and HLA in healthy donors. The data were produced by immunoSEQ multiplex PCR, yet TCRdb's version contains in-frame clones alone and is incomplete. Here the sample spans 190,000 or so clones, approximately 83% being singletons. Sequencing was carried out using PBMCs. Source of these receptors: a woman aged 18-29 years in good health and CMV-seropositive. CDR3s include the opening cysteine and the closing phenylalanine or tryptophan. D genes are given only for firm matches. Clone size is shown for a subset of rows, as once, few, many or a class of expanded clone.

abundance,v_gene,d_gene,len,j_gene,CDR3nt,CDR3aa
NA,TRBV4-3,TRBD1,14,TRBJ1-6,TGCGCCAGCGGCACCGGGACAGATAATTCACCCCTCCACTTT,CASGTGTDNSPLHF
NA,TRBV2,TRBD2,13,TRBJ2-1,TGTGCCAGCAGTGGCAGCGGGGGCGATGAGCAGTTCTTC,CASSGSGGDEQFF
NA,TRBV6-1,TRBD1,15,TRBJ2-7,TGTGCCAGCAGTATAGGCCGACAGGGCCCCTACGAGCAGTACTTC,CASSIGRQGPYEQYF
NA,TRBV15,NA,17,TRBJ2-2,TGTGCCACCAGCAGAGATCGGGAAGTCACAAACACCGGGGAGCTGTTTTTT,CATSRDREVTNTGELFF
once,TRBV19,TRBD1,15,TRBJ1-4,TGTGCCAGTAGTATCGAGAGGGGGCTCGGTGAAAAACTGTTTTTT,CASSIERGLGEKLFF
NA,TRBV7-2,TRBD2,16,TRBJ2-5,TGTGCCAGCAGCTTTATGGGGGGACTAGCGGGAGCTACCCAGTACTTC,CASSFMGGLAGATQYF
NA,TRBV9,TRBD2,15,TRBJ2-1,TGTGCCAGCAGCAAAAGCGGGGGTTTGTTCGCTGAGCAGTTCTTC,CASSKSGGLFAEQFF
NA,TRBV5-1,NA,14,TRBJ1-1,TGCGCCAGCAGCTTGCAGGCAGCAACCCGTGAAGCTTTCTTT,CASSLQAATREAFF
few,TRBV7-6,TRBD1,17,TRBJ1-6,TGTGCCAGCAGCGCGGAGGGACAGGGGGCGCCTAATTCACCCCTCCACTTT,CASSAEGQGAPNSPLHF
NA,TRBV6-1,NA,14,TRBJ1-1,TGTGCCAGCAGTGAGAGGGCGGGGGACACTGAAGCTTTCTTT,CASSERAGDTEAFF
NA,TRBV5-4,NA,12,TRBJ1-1,TGTGCCAGCAACAAACTGAACACTGAAGCTTTCTTT,CASNKLNTEAFF
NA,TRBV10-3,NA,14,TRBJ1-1,TGTGCCATCAGTGAGTCGGAGGGGACCACTGAAGCTTTCTTT,CAISESEGTTEAFF
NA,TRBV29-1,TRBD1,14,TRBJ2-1,TGCAGCGTTCAAGGGCAGGGGGCCGTGAATGAGCAGTTCTTC,CSVQGQGAVNEQFF
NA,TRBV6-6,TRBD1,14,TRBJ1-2,TGTGCCAGCAGTTACCCGGGACAGAACTATGGCTACACCTTC,CASSYPGQNYGYTF
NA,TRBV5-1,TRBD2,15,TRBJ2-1,TGCGCCAGCAGCTCCCCGGGGGGGCCCTACAATGAGCAGTTCTTC,CASSSPGGPYNEQFF
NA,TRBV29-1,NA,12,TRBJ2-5,TGCAGCGTTGAAAACGCGCGGGAGACCCAGTACTTC,CSVENARETQYF
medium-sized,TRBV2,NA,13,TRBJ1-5,TGTGCCAGCTCGGCAGGGGTCAATCAGCCCCAGCATTTT,CASSAGVNQPQHF
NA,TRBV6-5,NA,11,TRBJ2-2,TGTGCCAGCAGTCAGACCGGGGAGCTGTTTTTT,CASSQTGELFF
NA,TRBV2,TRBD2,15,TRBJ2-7,TGTGCCAGCATTGGGGAGGGGCGGCGGGCCTACGAGCAGTACTTC,CASIGEGRRAYEQYF
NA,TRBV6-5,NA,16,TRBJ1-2,TGTGCCAGCAGTTACATAGGGGGTAGGTTTGGTAATGGCTACACCTTC,CASSYIGGRFGNGYTF
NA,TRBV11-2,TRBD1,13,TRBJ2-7,TGTGCCAGCAGCTTAGATTCAGGGGGCGAGCAGTACTTC,CASSLDSGGEQYF
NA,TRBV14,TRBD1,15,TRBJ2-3,TGTGCCAGCAGCCAGGACAGGGTAGCCACAGATACGCAGTATTTT,CASSQDRVATDTQYF
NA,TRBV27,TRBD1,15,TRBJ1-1,TGTGCCAGCAGTCCGCGACAGGGAATAGAGACTGAAGCTTTCTTT,CASSPRQGIETEAFF
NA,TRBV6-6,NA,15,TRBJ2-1,TGTGCCAGCAGTTACCCGGGGAGCTCCTACAATGAGCAGTTCTTC,CASSYPGSSYNEQFF
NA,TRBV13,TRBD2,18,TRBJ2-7,TGTGCCAGCAGCGCCTCACTAGCGGGGGGGCTGATCCCCTACGAGCAGTACTTC,CASSASLAGGLIPYEQYF
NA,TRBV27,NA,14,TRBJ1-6,TGTGCCAGCAGTTTAATGGGGCCCAATTCACCCCTCCACTTT,CASSLMGPNSPLHF
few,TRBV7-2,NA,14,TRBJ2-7,TGTGCCAGCAGCCCCACAAGGAGCTCCTACGAGCAGTACTTC,CASSPTRSSYEQYF
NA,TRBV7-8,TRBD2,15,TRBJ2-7,TGTGCCAGCAGCTTAAGCGGGGGCCGGACCTACGAGCAGTACTTC,CASSLSGGRTYEQYF
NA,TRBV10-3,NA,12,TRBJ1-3,TGTGCCATCAGTGTCGACAGAAACACCATATATTTT,CAISVDRNTIYF
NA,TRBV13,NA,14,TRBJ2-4,TGTGCCAGCAGCAGCAAGGGGTCCAAAAACATTCAGTACTTC,CASSSKGSKNIQYF
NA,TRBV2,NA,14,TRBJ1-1,TGTGCCAGCACCGAAGGTGGCGGCGTGCCTGAAGCTTTCTTT,CASTEGGGVPEAFF
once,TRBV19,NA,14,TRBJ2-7,TGTGCCAGTAGTGTCTCCGGGACTTCCTACGAGCAGTACTTC,CASSVSGTSYEQYF